This TCR beta chain was retrieved from a study of graft-versus-host responses after intestinal transplantation. Study-level background: Transplantation in recipients was multivisceral, liver-intestinal, or isolated intestinal. Each recipient received anti-thymocyte globulin induction, then tacrolimus and steroids for approximately three years.

About this clone: What it binds is unknown.

Measured with immunoSEQ multiplex PCR; TCRdb has only the in-frame clones, and not every one. The repertoire includes under 45,000 clones, over 90% of them detected once, and 3.6% sits in the top ten. The CDR3 is 15 residues long. The germline V gene encodes CDR1 MNHEY and CDR2 SVGAGI. V lost 2 bases, J lost 2 bases, and 12 bases lay in between. Study conclusions and caveats: Early post-transplant declines in HvG were associated with peak levels of circulating GvH clones. There were GvH clones found in recipient marrow, and some of them appeared first in ileum or blood.

This specimen consisted of PBMCs, obtained 700 to 750 days after intestinal transplantation. This chain uses TRBV6-5 with TRBJ1-2; tentatively, D is TRBD1 (6 bases). The TCR originated in a human patient who received an intestinal transplant, so some T cells may come from the graft donor. Here the CDR3 reads CASSYHDRSNYGYTF. Here the CDR3 DNA reads TGTGCCAGCAGTTACCACGACAGGTCAAACTATGGCTACACCTTC.